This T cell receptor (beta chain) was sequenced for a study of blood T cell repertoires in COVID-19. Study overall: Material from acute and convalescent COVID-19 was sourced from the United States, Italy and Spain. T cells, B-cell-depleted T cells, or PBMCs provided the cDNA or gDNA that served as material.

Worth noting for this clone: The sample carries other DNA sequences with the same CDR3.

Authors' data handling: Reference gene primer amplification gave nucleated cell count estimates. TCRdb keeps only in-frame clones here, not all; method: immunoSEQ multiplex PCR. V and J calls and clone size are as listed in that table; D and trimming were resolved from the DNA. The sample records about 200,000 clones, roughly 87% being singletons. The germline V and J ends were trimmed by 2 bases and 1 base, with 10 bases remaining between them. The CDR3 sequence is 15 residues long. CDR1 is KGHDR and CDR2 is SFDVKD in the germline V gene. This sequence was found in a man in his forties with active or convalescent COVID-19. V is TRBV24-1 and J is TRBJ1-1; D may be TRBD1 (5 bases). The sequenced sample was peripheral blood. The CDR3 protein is CATSDSRQGNTEAFF. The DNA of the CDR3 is TGTGCCACCAGTGATTCTAGGCAGGGGAACACTGAAGCTTTCTTT.